The clone carrying this T cell receptor beta chain has only a few counts. Its antigen remains unknown. This entry comes from a study of T-cell memory formation after mild COVID-19. For the study at large: The study found TCR clusters largely donor specific.

From the 5' RACE reads, TCRdb called clonotypes with MiXCR, one entry per CDR3 protein. The table includes approximately 440,000 distinct CDR3 sequences, roughly 20% detected once. The CDR3 length is 13 residues. V was clipped by 2 bases and J by 13 bases, with 12 bases between them. Points from the study as a whole: Later expanders leaned CD4+, whereas clones that contracted between day 15 and 85 were balanced CD4/CD8. Some SARS-CoV-2-responding clones were already detected in memory before infection.

The chain joins TRBV12-3 or TRBV12-4 to TRBJ1-6, with a weak D call TRBD1 (6 bases). This TCR was recovered from an adult woman who had mild COVID-19 (a few samples of this study predate the infection). Cell type and time point are not known. Sequenced input: PBMCs or a T cell subset sorted from them (not recorded which). The CDR3 DNA sequence: TGTGCCAGCAGTTTAAGCGCCCAGGGGCCCCTCCACTTT. It codes for CASSLSAQGPLHF.